One sample yielded the 11 T cell receptor beta chains listed below, sequenced in a study of T-cell memory formation after mild COVID-19. TCRdb fed the 5' RACE reads into MiXCR, producing one record per CDR3 protein. The sample records about 110,000 distinct CDR3 sequences, about a sixth being singletons. The sequenced sample consisted of PBMCs or a T cell subset sorted from them (not recorded which). Source of these receptors: an adult woman who had mild COVID-19 (a few samples of this study predate the infection). Cell type and time point are not known.

This clonotype has a handful of counts. The chain carries TRBV7-6 and TRBJ1-5, with D possibly being TRBD1 (6 bases). The CDR3 consists of 14 residues. The V end was cut by 1 base, the J end by 7 bases, with 11 bases between. CDR1 SGHVS and CDR2 FNYEAQ come from the germline V gene. CDR3 loop: CASSLGGATQPQHF. CDR3 DNA: TGTGCCAGCAGCTTAGGGGGGGCCACACAGCCCCAGCATTTT. Supplemented by reference TRBV7-6 and TRBJ1-5, the full variable domain reads GAGVSQSPRYKVTKRGQDVALRCDPISGHVSLYWYRQALGQGPEFLTYFNYEAQQDKSGLPNDRFSAERPEGSISTLTIQRTEQRDSAMYRCASSLGGATQPQHFGDGTRLSIL.

This clonotype was observed a few times. The chain has TRBV12-3 or TRBV12-4 and TRBJ1-1, with D unresolved. V shed 5 bases and J shed 2 bases, with 15 bases lying between them. This CDR3 is 15 amino acids long. Written as DNA, the CDR3 is TGTGCCAGCAGTCAGCGACGGGATTCCAACACTGAAGCTTTCTTT. This encodes CASSQRRDSNTEAFF.

V and J are TRBV5-4 and TRBJ1-1; weak D call: TRBD1 (6 bases). In germline, CDR1 is SGHNT, CDR2 YYREEE (reference sequence). Trimming removed 0 bases from V and 4 bases from J, with 13 bases in between. CDR3 length: 15 residues. The CDR3 DNA reads as TGTGCCAGCAGCTTGGAGACGGGGGGCATCACTGAAGCTTTCTTT. Translating gives CASSLETGGITEAFF.

This clonotype was observed a handful of times. This rearrangement joins TRBV12-3 or TRBV12-4 to TRBJ2-7; tentatively, D is TRBD1 (5 bases). V lost 6 bases and J lost 0, with 6 bases in between. The CDR3 has 12 amino acids. The chain's CDR3 is CASRDNSYEQYF. In DNA form, the CDR3 reads TGTGCCAGCAGGGACAACTCCTACGAGCAGTACTTC.

The chain couples TRBV19 to TRBJ2-1; 8 bases are a match to TRBD2. V was clipped by 8 bases and J by 7 bases; unmatched bases: 4. Per the germline V gene, CDR1 is LNHDA and CDR2 is SQIVND (reference sequence). The CDR3 loop spans 12 amino acids. In DNA, the CDR3 is TGTGCCAGTGGGAGCGGGGGAAATGAGCAGTTCTTC. Amino acids: CASGSGGNEQFF.

This clonotype has at least ten counts. The rearrangement joins TRBV6-2 or TRBV6-3 to TRBJ2-7; D gene unclear. Germline V gene data show CDR1 as MNHEY and CDR2 as SVGEGT. The length of the CDR3 is 12 residues. V was shortened by 1 base and J by 6 bases, with 7 bases between the two germline ends. CDR3 region: CASSYWATEQYF. The DNA for the CDR3 is TGTGCCAGCAGTTACTGGGCGACCGAGCAGTACTTC.

This clonotype has more than one count but fewer than ten. This chain joins TRBV6-5 and TRBJ2-1, with D tentatively TRBD1 (5 bases). CDR3 length equals 13 residues. Germline CDR1 reads MNHEY; CDR2 reads SVGAGI. V lost 2 bases, J lost 7 bases, and 9 bases lay in between. The CDR3, as DNA: TGTGCCAGCAGTTACCAGGGCGAGAATGAGCAGTTCTTC. Its translation is CASSYQGENEQFF.

The V and J genes are TRBV5-1 and TRBJ2-1; unclear D gene. Trimming shortened V by 2 bases and J by 5 bases, and 14 bases separated the two germline ends. This CDR3 spans 15 amino acids. Germline-derived CDR1 and CDR2 are SGHRS and YFSETQ. The CDR3 DNA reads as TGCGCCAGCAGCTTTATTGGACCGTTCAACAATGAGCAGTTCTTC. Its translation is CASSFIGPFNNEQFF.

This clonotype has more than one count but fewer than ten. The V gene is TRBV7-9, the J gene TRBJ1-5, with D unclear. Germline lookup yields CDR1 SEHNR and CDR2 FQNEAQ (reference sequence). With 3 bases removed from V and 3 bases from J, the gap between germline ends came to 6 bases. This CDR3 is 13 amino acids long. CDR3 nucleotide sequence: TGTGCCAGCAGCTTCGACCCCAATCAGCCCCAGCATTTT. Translated, it gives CASSFDPNQPQHF.

A few counts support this clonotype. The chain joins TRBV20-1 to TRBJ1-1; 7 positions agree with TRBD1. The J segment lost 4 bases and the V segment lost 2 bases, leaving 7 bases of the junction unmatched. CDR1 is DFQATT and CDR2 is SNEGSKA in the germline V gene (reference sequence). This CDR3 spans 14 amino acids. The CDR3 DNA reads TGCAGTGCTAGAATTGTAGGGGGCGGCACTGAAGCTTTCTTT. It specifies CSARIVGGGTEAFF.

The chain uses TRBV5-1 and TRBJ1-2; 7 nucleotides agree with TRBD1. Germline V gene data show CDR1 as SGHRS and CDR2 as YFSETQ. The length of the CDR3 is 17 residues. The V gene end was trimmed by 0 bases and the J gene end by 3 bases; junction bases not matched to a gene: 11. The CDR3 region is CASSLAPNDRADYGYTF. The CDR3 DNA follows: TGCGCCAGCAGCTTGGCCCCCAACGACAGGGCTGACTATGGCTACACCTTC. The complete variable domain, with remaining parts taken from reference TRBV5-1 and TRBJ1-2, reads KAGVTQTPRYLIKTRGQQVTLSCSPISGHRSVSWYQQTPGQGLQFLFEYFSETQRNKGNFPGRFSGRQFSNSRSEMNVSTLELGDSALYLCASSLAPNDRADYGYTFGSGTRLTVV.